The next 26 T cell receptor beta chains were all read from a single sample in a study of cytomegalovirus exposure and HLA in healthy donors. Primers included in the PCR were 60 Vbeta and 13 Jbeta primers. Some clones are missing from TCRdb's copy, which holds only in-frame ones; the method was immunoSEQ multiplex PCR. The sample holds 60,000 to 100,000 clones, more than 60% seen once. The sample taken for sequencing was PBMCs. The receptors were sampled from a male donor in good health and CMV-seropositive.

This chain links TRBV28 with TRBJ1-3; D may be TRBD1 (5 bases). The germline V gene has CDR1 MDHEN and CDR2 SYDVKM. This CDR3 spans 17 amino acids. V dropped 3 bases and J dropped 2 bases, with 17 bases sitting between them. The CDR3 coding sequence is TGTGCCAGCAGTTTCAGGTTGGGGCCGGGGGCTGGAAACACCATATATTTT. It specifies CASSFRLGPGAGNTIYF.

V is TRBV4-2 and J is TRBJ1-1; possibly TRBD1 for D (6 bases). Between the trimmed V and J ends, which lost 1 base and 4 bases, there was a span of 13 bases. CDR3 length equals 15 residues. Germline V CDR1 and CDR2: LGHNA, YNFKEQ. CDR3 nucleotides: TGTGCCAGCAGCCAAGTAACAGGGAAAGGCACTGAAGCTTTCTTT. Residues: CASSQVTGKGTEAFF.

CDR3 sequence: CASSLGHVNTGELFF. The CDR3 region has the DNA TGTGCCAGCAGCTTAGGTCATGTTAACACCGGGGAGCTGTTTTTT. The V gene is TRBV7-7, the J gene TRBJ2-2, with D hard to call. The CDR3 totals 15 residues. The ends were cut back, 1 base at V and 2 bases at J, with 8 bases in the middle. CDR1 is SSHAT, CDR2 FNYEAQ, per germline (reference sequence).

This chain links TRBV7-2 with TRBJ1-3; no clear D gene. The CDR3 length is 16 residues. Germline V gene sequence: CDR1 SGHTA, CDR2 FQGNSA. The V end lost 4 bases, the J end lost 1 base, and 14 bases lay between the germline ends. The CDR3 DNA is TGTGCCAGCAGCTCCCGTTCGTCCGGTTCTGGAAACACCATATATTTT. Translation gives CASSSRSSGSGNTIYF.

V is TRBV9 and J is TRBJ2-7; 15 nucleotides align to TRBD2. CDR1 and CDR2 from the germline V gene are SGDLS and YYNGEE. The CDR3 sequence is 15 residues long. V shed 4 bases, J shed 4 bases, and the junction held 3 bases outside the gene matches. The CDR3 loop reads CASSPGTSGGYEQYF. CDR3 sequence (DNA): TGTGCCAGCAGCCCGGGGACTAGCGGGGGGTACGAGCAGTACTTC.

This clone was detected a few times. The chain is built from TRBV7-3 and TRBJ2-3; D is unclear. Germline V gene data show CDR1 as SGHTA and CDR2 as FQGTGA. There are 14 residues in the CDR3. V was shortened by 1 base and J by 2 bases, with 7 bases between the two germline ends. Written as DNA, the CDR3 is TGTGCCAGCAGCTTAAGGCGGTCCACAGATACGCAGTATTTT. Protein sequence: CASSLRRSTDTQYF.

The genes are TRBV6-5 and TRBJ1-2; 8 bases fit TRBD1. V lost 7 bases, J lost 8 bases, and 12 bases stayed unmatched. The CDR3 runs to 14 residues. Germline CDR1 and CDR2: MNHEY and SVGAGI. CDR3 loop: CASTYSGGVGGYTF. The CDR3 DNA reads TGTGCCAGCACCTATTCAGGGGGCGTCGGGGGCTACACCTTC.

This clone was recorded a few times. The chain is built from TRBV28 and TRBJ1-1, with D perhaps TRBD1 (5 bases). This CDR3 region has 13 residues. Germline lookup yields CDR1 MDHEN and CDR2 SYDVKM. The V gene lost 4 bases and the J gene lost 3 bases, with 9 bases spanning the gap. DNA of the CDR3: TGTGCCAGCAGTTCAGGGTGGTACACTGAAGCTTTCTTT. As protein: CASSSGWYTEAFF.

The chain joins TRBV28 to TRBJ1-5; no clear D gene. The V end was cut by 0 bases, the J end by 1 base, with 7 bases between. The CDR3 contains 15 residues. Germline V CDR1 and CDR2: MDHEN, SYDVKM. The CDR3 protein is CASSLWSWSNQPQHF. The DNA of the CDR3 is TGTGCCAGCAGTTTATGGAGCTGGAGCAATCAGCCCCAGCATTTT.

This chain links TRBV7-2 with TRBJ1-1; 9 positions agree with TRBD1. V shed 0 bases and J 1 base; nucleotides not matched to a gene: 3. Germline V gene lookup returns CDR1 SGHTA and CDR2 FQGNSA. The CDR3 contains 16 residues. CDR3 DNA: TGTGCCAGCAGCTTAGCCGCGGGACAGGGGAACACTGAAGCTTTCTTT. This encodes CASSLAAGQGNTEAFF.

Only a few counts were recorded for this clone. The genes are TRBV11-2 and TRBJ1-2, with 11 bases matching TRBD1. Germline V gene data show CDR1 as SGHAT and CDR2 as FQNNGV. The CDR3 has 15 amino acids. The V segment lost 5 bases and the J segment 8 bases; nucleotides outside the gene matches: 10. CDR3 bases: TGTGCCAGCAGCAGAACCGGGACAGGGGGGGAGGGCTACACCTTC. Protein sequence: CASSRTGTGGEGYTF.

The chain has TRBV10-1 and TRBJ2-5, with TRBD2 as a possible D gene (5 bases). Between the trimmed V and J ends, which lost 9 bases and 3 bases, there was a span of 20 bases. The germline V gene encodes CDR1 WNHNN and CDR2 SYGVQD (reference sequence). The CDR3 has 15 residues. The CDR3, as DNA: TGCGCCAGTTGTCAATCTATGGACTCGGAAGAGACCCAGTACTTC. It encodes CASCQSMDSEETQYF.

The CDR3 DNA is TGTGCCAGCTCACCCGTGGCCAAATCTGGGGCCAACGTCCTGACTTTC. It is translated as CASSPVAKSGANVLTF. The V call is TRBV18, the J call TRBJ2-6; the D is unclear. Per germline, CDR1 KGHSH and CDR2 LQKENI. The CDR3 is made up of 16 amino acids. V was shortened by 3 bases and J by 1 base, with 10 bases between the two germline ends.

The chain combines TRBV2 with TRBJ2-7, with D maybe TRBD1 (6 bases). The CDR3 consists of 14 residues. Germline V lookup: CDR1 SNHLY, CDR2 FYNNEI. V dropped 3 bases and J dropped 4 bases, with 13 bases sitting between them. The CDR3 sequence is CASSDRTVGYEQYF. The CDR3, as DNA: TGTGCCAGCAGTGACAGGACAGTCGGGTACGAGCAGTACTTC.

This clone was counted only a few times. The chain employs TRBV9 and TRBJ1-2; 7 nucleotides match TRBD1. With 4 bases clipped from V and 5 bases from J, the junction kept 11 bases outside the gene matches. The CDR3 loop spans 15 amino acids. Germline values: CDR1 SGDLS, CDR2 YYNGEE. As DNA, the CDR3 is TGTGCCAGCAGCTCTTTCGACAGGGTGGGGTATGGCTACACCTTC. Translation: CASSSFDRVGYGYTF.

The genes are TRBV4-2 and TRBJ2-3; 10 bases fit TRBD2. The CDR3 sequence is 15 residues long. The germline V gene has CDR1 LGHNA and CDR2 YNFKEQ. V dropped 3 bases and J dropped 6; count of bases not matched to a gene: 6. CDR3 in amino acids: CASSQKRGGQDTQYF. DNA of the CDR3: TGTGCCAGCAGCCAGAAGCGGGGGGGCCAGGATACGCAGTATTTT.

The CDR3 protein is CASSQGQGLSNYGYTF. In DNA form, the CDR3 reads TGCGCCAGCAGCCAAGGACAGGGGTTGTCGAACTATGGCTACACCTTC. V and J are TRBV4-1 and TRBJ1-2, with 8 bases identical to TRBD1. In germline, CDR1 is MGHRA, CDR2 YSYEKL. The CDR3 contains 16 residues. The V and J ends lost 1 base and 2 bases, in that order; junction bases with no gene match: 6.

This clone was counted a few times. The chain links TRBV5-4 to TRBJ2-6; 8 bases are a match to TRBD2. V shed 4 bases and J 1 base; nucleotides not matched to a gene: 13. The CDR3 loop spans 19 amino acids. From germline, CDR1 is SGHNT and CDR2 YYREEE (reference sequence). In nucleotides, the CDR3 is TGTGCCAGCAGCCCACCCCCGGGAGGGATCTTATCTGGGGCCAACGTCCTGACTTTC. Its translation: CASSPPPGGILSGANVLTF.

The CDR3 nucleotides are TGTGCCAGCAGCTTAGTAGCGGGGGGTAGTGAGACCCAGTACTTC. As protein: CASSLVAGGSETQYF. This chain links TRBV7-9 with TRBJ2-5; TRBD2 matches 10 bases. V was pared by 1 base and J by 5 bases, with 4 bases of the junction left unmatched. This CDR3 region has 15 residues. The germline CDR1 and CDR2 sequences are SEHNR and FQNEAQ (reference sequence).

The rearrangement uses TRBV19 and TRBJ1-2, with D unresolved. The CDR3 runs 14 residues. Trimming removed 3 bases from V and 3 bases from J, with 11 bases in between. CDR1 LNHDA and CDR2 SQIVND come from the germline V gene (reference sequence). The CDR3 loop reads CASSIASNDYGYTF. CDR3 nucleotides: TGTGCCAGTAGTATTGCGTCGAACGACTATGGCTACACCTTC.

The chain joins TRBV7-9 to TRBJ1-2; no definite D call. The CDR3 runs 13 residues. From germline, CDR1 is SEHNR and CDR2 FQNEAQ (reference sequence). V was pared by 7 bases and J by 6 bases, with 15 bases between. CDR3 loop: CASNNPILHGYTF. CDR3 in DNA: TGTGCCAGCAACAATCCAATTCTCCATGGCTACACCTTC.

The chain combines TRBV7-9 with TRBJ2-2; the match to TRBD1 covers 10 bases. Germline CDR1 is SEHNR and CDR2 is FQNEAQ (reference sequence). V shed 8 bases, J shed 4 bases, and the junction held 10 bases outside the gene matches. The CDR3 extends over 16 amino acids. The CDR3 spells CASFWGDRGSTGELFF. CDR3 in DNA: TGTGCCAGCTTCTGGGGGGACAGGGGTTCCACCGGGGAGCTGTTTTTT.

The rearrangement links TRBV28 to TRBJ1-2; D is undetermined. CDR1 and CDR2 from the germline V gene are MDHEN and SYDVKM. Trimming left V 3 bases short and J 6 bases short, with 8 bases between. The CDR3 loop spans 12 amino acids. The CDR3 DNA sequence: TGTGCCAGCAGTTTGGGGAGCGATGGCTACACCTTC. It yields the protein CASSLGSDGYTF.

The chain recombines TRBV7-2 with TRBJ1-6; tentative D call: TRBD1 (6 bases). The germline CDR1 and CDR2 sequences are SGHTA and FQGNSA. V gave up 8 bases and J gave up 0 bases, with 8 bases separating them. The CDR3 loop spans 14 amino acids. CDR3: CASGGSSYNSPLHF. The DNA for the CDR3 is TGTGCCAGCGGGGGCAGCTCCTATAATTCACCCCTCCACTTT.

V usage is TRBV27 and J usage is TRBJ2-1, with a weak D call TRBD1 (6 bases). V was trimmed by 2 bases and J by 1 base, leaving 12 bases between them. CDR1 and CDR2 from the germline V gene are MNHEY and SMNVEV (reference sequence). CDR3 size: 16 residues. This CDR3 is CASSLVARGSYNEQFF. In DNA form, the CDR3 reads TGTGCCAGCAGTTTAGTAGCCAGGGGATCCTACAATGAGCAGTTCTTC.

The genes are TRBV5-4 and TRBJ2-3; the match to TRBD2 covers 7 bases. V lost 4 bases and J lost 6; bases outside the gene matches: 17. The length of the CDR3 is 17 residues. Germline V gene sequence: CDR1 SGHNT, CDR2 YYREEE (reference sequence). This CDR3 reads CASSLVGRENLEDTQYF. CDR3 DNA sequence: TGTGCCAGCAGCCTGGTTGGGCGGGAGAATCTAGAGGATACGCAGTATTTT.